This T cell receptor (beta chain) was sequenced in a study of CD8 T cells in Susac syndrome. This CDR3 has 11 residues. Germline loops: CDR1 SEHNR, CDR2 FQNEAQ (reference sequence). Healthy donors matched for age and sex were used as controls. This clonotype appeared a single time. The germline gene is not matched at one end of the junction; a read error may be the cause. It was with random hexamers that about 0.45 to 1 ug RNA was reverse transcribed. In TCRdb, the immunoSEQ multiplex PCR reads were re-called with MiXCR into one record per CDR3 protein. This sample has over 100,000 distinct CDR3 sequences, with 90% to 98% found just once.

The chain carries TRBV7-9 and TRBJ1-4, with no clear D. Sequencing was done on a sample of CD4+ T cells from PBMCs. The sequence was collected from a human donor in good health. The CDR3 loop is CASRHADGLIF. The CDR3, as DNA: TGTGCCAGCAGACATGCTGACGGCTTGATTTTT.